Listed below are T cell receptor beta chains from one sample, sequenced in a study of siplizumab effects on memory and regulatory T cells. Produced via immunoSEQ multiplex PCR; TCRdb's table is partial and in-frame only. The sample gives roughly 120,000 clones, about 95% of which show up once; roughly 1.7% is in the top ten. Material: non-Treg CD4+ T cells sorted from blood. These receptors all come from a human donor in good health. CDR3s include the opening cysteine and the closing phenylalanine or tryptophan. D genes are given only for firm matches. Expanded clones are given a class, and other clones once, few, many or no size at all.

v_call	clone_size	d_call	j_call	cdr3_aa	cdr3_nt
TRBV15	NA	NA	TRBJ2-3	CATSRDGQSSTDTQYF	TGTGCCACCAGCAGAGATGGGCAGTCTAGCACAGATACGCAGTATTTT
TRBV7-2	NA	NA	TRBJ2-7	CASSSDVTYEQYF	TGTGCCAGCAGCTCAGACGTCACCTACGAGCAGTACTTC
TRBV12-5	NA	TRBD1	TRBJ1-1	CASGLDRDRLNTEAFF	TGTGCTAGTGGTTTGGATAGGGACAGGCTGAACACTGAAGCTTTCTTT
TRBV6-5	NA	TRBD1	TRBJ1-2	CASSRDSGAGYTF	TGTGCCAGCAGCAGGGACAGCGGAGCCGGCTACACCTTC
TRBV30	NA	NA	TRBJ2-7	CAWMRGPYEQYF	TGTGCCTGGATGAGGGGACCCTACGAGCAGTACTTC
TRBV7-9	NA	NA	TRBJ1-2	CASSLEGYYGYTF	TGTGCCAGCAGCCTCGAGGGGTACTATGGCTACACCTTC
TRBV15	NA	NA	TRBJ1-3	CATSRGQPSSGNTIYF	TGTGCCACCAGCAGAGGACAGCCAAGCTCTGGAAACACCATATATTTT
TRBV6-1	NA	TRBD1	TRBJ2-7	CASRQNRGEGEQYF	TGTGCCAGCAGGCAGAACAGGGGAGAAGGCGAGCAGTACTTC
TRBV19	NA	TRBD1	TRBJ1-2	CASSIGPRRQGVF	TGTGCCAGTAGTATAGGGCCGCGGCGGCAGGGGGTCTTC
TRBV11-2	NA	TRBD1	TRBJ1-1	CASSGQGGKGTEAFF	TGTGCCAGCAGCGGACAGGGAGGTAAAGGGACTGAAGCTTTCTTT
TRBV19	NA	NA	TRBJ1-2	CASSAGDKRPGYTF	TGTGCCAGTAGTGCAGGGGACAAAAGGCCGGGCTACACCTTC
TRBV4-1	NA	NA	TRBJ2-7	CASSQVFLPHEQYF	TGCGCCAGCAGCCAAGTTTTTCTCCCCCACGAGCAGTACTTC
TRBV5-1	NA	TRBD1	TRBJ1-1	CASSQGTANTEAFF	TGCGCCAGCAGCCAAGGGACAGCGAACACTGAAGCTTTCTTT
TRBV9	NA	NA	TRBJ2-3	CASSPRPSGTDTQYF	TGTGCCAGCAGCCCTCGGCCCTCCGGCACAGATACGCAGTATTTT
TRBV18	NA	NA	TRBJ1-1	CASSLLRWGNTEAFF	TGTGCCAGCTCACTACTACGTTGGGGGAACACTGAAGCTTTCTTT
TRBV2	NA	NA	TRBJ1-5	CASSEALGSNQPQHF	TGTGCCAGCAGTGAAGCGTTAGGGTCCAATCAGCCCCAGCATTTT
TRBV18	NA	TRBD1	TRBJ1-1	CASSRDRDTEAFF	TGTGCCAGCTCACGCGACAGGGATACTGAAGCTTTCTTT
TRBV19	NA	TRBD2	TRBJ2-7	CASSMGQKLPGLAGVSYEQYF	TGTGCCAGTAGTATGGGACAGAAGCTACCGGGACTAGCGGGAGTCTCCTACGAGCAGTACTTC
TRBV2	NA	TRBD1	TRBJ1-4	CASSGGGGEKLFF	TGTGCCAGCAGTGGAGGGGGCGGGGAAAAACTGTTTTTT
TRBV15	NA	NA	TRBJ2-7	CATSIAQGRSYEQYF	TGTGCCACCAGCATAGCCCAGGGGAGGTCCTACGAGCAGTACTTC
TRBV2	NA	NA	TRBJ1-1	CASSVRGLMNTEAFF	TGTGCCAGCAGTGTAAGGGGCCTCATGAACACTGAAGCTTTCTTT
TRBV5-1	NA	TRBD2	TRBJ2-3	CASSYRPTSGRTDTQYF	TGCGCCAGCAGCTATCGGCCGACTAGCGGGCGCACAGATACGCAGTATTTT
TRBV7-9	NA	NA	TRBJ2-7	CASSARGSSYEQYF	TGTGCCAGCAGCGCTAGGGGGAGCTCCTACGAGCAGTACTTC
TRBV7-6	NA	TRBD1	TRBJ2-5	CASSTQGARETQYF	TGTGCCAGCAGCACACAGGGGGCTCGTGAGACCCAGTACTTC
TRBV18	NA	TRBD1	TRBJ2-7	CASSRITGDEQYF	TGTGCCAGCTCACGAATAACAGGGGACGAGCAGTACTTC
TRBV29-1	NA	TRBD1	TRBJ1-2	CSVEALAQARGEGYTF	TGCAGCGTTGAAGCCCTAGCCCAGGCCAGGGGGGAAGGCTACACCTTC
TRBV7-6	NA	NA	TRBJ1-2	CASSLDAEGVGYTF	TGTGCCAGCAGCTTAGACGCCGAGGGGGTCGGCTACACCTTC
TRBV30	NA	NA	TRBJ2-5	CAWSVLGARETQYF	TGTGCCTGGAGTGTACTGGGGGCGCGGGAGACCCAGTACTTC
TRBV27	NA	NA	TRBJ1-1	CASSWRAPIAEAFF	TGTGCCAGCAGTTGGCGGGCACCTATCGCTGAAGCTTTCTTT
TRBV6-1	NA	NA	TRBJ1-1	CASSGGFNTEAFF	TGTGCCAGCAGTGGCGGATTTAACACTGAAGCTTTCTTT
TRBV30	NA	NA	TRBJ1-2	CAWSVYARGGYTF	TGTGCCTGGAGTGTATACGCAAGGGGTGGCTACACCTTC
TRBV21-1	NA	NA	TRBJ2-7	CASSSGQGASHEQYF	TGTGCCAGCAGCAGCGGACAGGGGGCTTCCCACGAGCAGTACTTC
TRBV11-2	once	NA	TRBJ2-1	CASSFGFYNEQFF	TGTGCCAGCAGCTTTGGGTTCTACAATGAGCAGTTCTTC